The text below deals with one T cell receptor beta chain. This CDR3 has 14 residues. Germline V lookup: CDR1 SGHAT, CDR2 FQNNGV. J was trimmed by 6 bases and V by 8 bases; bases with no gene match: 11. The sample is drawn from a study of blood T cell repertoires in COVID-19. Authors' processing steps: Reference gene primer amplification gave estimated nucleated cell counts. Some clones are missing from TCRdb's copy, which holds only in-frame ones; the method was immunoSEQ multiplex PCR. That table supplies the V and J calls and clone size; D and trimming were determined from the DNA. The table records approximately 35,000 clones, roughly three quarters of them present only once.

The sequence derives from an elderly man with acute or convalescent COVID-19. This rearrangement joins TRBV11-2 to TRBJ2-7, with 9 bases lining up with TRBD1. The sequenced material came from peripheral blood. This CDR3 is CASVTGTGSFEQYF. The DNA of the CDR3 is TGTGCCAGCGTCACCGGGACAGGGTCGTTCGAGCAGTACTTC.